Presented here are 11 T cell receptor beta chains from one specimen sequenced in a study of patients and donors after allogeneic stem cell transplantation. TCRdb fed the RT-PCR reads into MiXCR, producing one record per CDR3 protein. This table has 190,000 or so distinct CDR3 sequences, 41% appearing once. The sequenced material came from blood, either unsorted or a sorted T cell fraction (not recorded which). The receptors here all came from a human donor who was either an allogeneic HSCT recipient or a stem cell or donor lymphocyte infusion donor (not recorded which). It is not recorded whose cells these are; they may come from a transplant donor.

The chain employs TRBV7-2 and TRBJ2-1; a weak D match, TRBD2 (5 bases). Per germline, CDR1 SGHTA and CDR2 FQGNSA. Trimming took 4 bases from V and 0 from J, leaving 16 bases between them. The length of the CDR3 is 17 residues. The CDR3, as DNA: TGTGCCAGCAGCTACGAGCGGATCGTCGCCTCCTACAATGAGCAGTTCTTC. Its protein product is CASSYERIVASYNEQFF.

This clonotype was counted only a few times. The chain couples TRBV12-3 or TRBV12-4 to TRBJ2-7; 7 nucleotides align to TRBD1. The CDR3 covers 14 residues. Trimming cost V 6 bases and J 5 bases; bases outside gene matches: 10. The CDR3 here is CASSLQGSPDEQYF. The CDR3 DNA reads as TGTGCCAGCAGCTTACAGGGGAGTCCAGACGAGCAGTACTTC.

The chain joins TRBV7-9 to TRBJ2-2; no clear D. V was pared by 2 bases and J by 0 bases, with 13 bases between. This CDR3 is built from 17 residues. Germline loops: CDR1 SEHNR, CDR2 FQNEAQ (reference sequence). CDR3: CASSLPPDIANTGELFF. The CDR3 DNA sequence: TGTGCCAGCAGCTTACCCCCCGACATCGCGAACACCGGGGAGCTGTTTTTT.

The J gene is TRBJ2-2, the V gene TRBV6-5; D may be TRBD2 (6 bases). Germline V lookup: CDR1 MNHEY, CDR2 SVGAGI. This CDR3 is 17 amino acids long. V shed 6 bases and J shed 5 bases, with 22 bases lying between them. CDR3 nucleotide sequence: TGTGCCAGCAGCCCTCTAGGGGCATGGGGACTTACCGGGGAGCTGTTTTTT. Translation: CASSPLGAWGLTGELFF.

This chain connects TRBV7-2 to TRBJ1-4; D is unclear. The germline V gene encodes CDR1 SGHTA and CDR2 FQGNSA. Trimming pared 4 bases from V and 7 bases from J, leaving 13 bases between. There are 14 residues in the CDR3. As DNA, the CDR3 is TGTGCCAGCAGCTCCATGCCAGCGGGTGAAAAACTGTTTTTT. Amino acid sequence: CASSSMPAGEKLFF.

This CDR3 is CASSLVGTSSDEQYF. The DNA for the CDR3 is TGCGCCAGCAGCCTTGTAGGGACTAGCAGCGACGAGCAGTACTTC. The V call is TRBV4-3, the J call TRBJ2-7, with 9 bases that match TRBD2. The CDR3 is made up of 15 amino acids. Germline CDR1 reads LGHNA; CDR2 reads YSLEER. V was pared by 4 bases and J by 5 bases, with 9 bases of the junction left unmatched.

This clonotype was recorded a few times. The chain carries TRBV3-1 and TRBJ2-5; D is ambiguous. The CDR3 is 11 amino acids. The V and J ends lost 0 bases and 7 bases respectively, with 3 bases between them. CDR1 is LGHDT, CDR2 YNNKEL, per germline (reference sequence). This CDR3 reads CASSQERTQYF. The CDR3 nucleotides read TGTGCCAGCAGCCAAGAGAGGACCCAGTACTTC.

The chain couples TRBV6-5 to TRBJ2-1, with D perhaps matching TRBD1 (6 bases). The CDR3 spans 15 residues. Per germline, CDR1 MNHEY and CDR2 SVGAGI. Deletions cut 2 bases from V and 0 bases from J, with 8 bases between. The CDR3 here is CASSYGGSSYNEQFF. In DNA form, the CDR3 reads TGTGCCAGCAGTTACGGGGGCAGCTCCTACAATGAGCAGTTCTTC.

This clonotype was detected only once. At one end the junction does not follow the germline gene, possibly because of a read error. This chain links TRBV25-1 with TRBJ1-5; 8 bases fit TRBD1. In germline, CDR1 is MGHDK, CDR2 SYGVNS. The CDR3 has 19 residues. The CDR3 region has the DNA TGCGCCAGCAGTGAATGCCCAGGACAGGGCCTCTATAGCAATCAGCCCCAGCATTTT. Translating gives CASSECPGQGLYSNQPQHF.

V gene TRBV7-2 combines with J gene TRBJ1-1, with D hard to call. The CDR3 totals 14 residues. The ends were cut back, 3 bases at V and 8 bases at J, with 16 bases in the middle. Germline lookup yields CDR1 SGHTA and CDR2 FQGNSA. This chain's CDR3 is CASSLRGKIVEAFF. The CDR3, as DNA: TGTGCCAGCAGCTTGCGGGGAAAGATTGTGGAAGCTTTCTTT.

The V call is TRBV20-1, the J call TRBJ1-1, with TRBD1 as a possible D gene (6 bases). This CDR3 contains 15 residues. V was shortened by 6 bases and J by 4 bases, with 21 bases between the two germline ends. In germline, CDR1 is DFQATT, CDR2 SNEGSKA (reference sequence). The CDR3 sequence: CSAPGGGTIGTEAFF. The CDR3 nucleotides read TGCAGTGCCCCAGGAGGGGGGACTATCGGCACTGAAGCTTTCTTT.